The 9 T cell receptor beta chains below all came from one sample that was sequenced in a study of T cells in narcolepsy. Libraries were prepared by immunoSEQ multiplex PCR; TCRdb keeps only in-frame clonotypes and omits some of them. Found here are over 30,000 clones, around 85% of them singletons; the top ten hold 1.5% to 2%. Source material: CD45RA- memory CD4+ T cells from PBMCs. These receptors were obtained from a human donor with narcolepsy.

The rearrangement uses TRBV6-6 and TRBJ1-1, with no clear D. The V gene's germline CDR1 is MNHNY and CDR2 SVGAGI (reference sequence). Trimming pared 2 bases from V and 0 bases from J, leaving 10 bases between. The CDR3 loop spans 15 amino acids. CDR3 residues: CASSYNGRMNTEAFF. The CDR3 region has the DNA TGTGCCAGCAGTTACAACGGACGAATGAACACTGAAGCTTTCTTT.

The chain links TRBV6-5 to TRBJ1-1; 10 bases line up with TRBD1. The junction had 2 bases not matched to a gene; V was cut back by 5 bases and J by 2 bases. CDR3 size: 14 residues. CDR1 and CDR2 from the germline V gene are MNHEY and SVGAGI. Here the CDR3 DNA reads TGTGCCAGCAGTCGGACAGGGGGAAACACTGAAGCTTTCTTT. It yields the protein CASSRTGGNTEAFF.

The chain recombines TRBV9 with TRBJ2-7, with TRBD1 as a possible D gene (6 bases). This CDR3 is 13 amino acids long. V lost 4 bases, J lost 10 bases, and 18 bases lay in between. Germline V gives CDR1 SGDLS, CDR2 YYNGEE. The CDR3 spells CASSSRTDGLQYF. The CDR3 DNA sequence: TGTGCCAGCAGCTCACGGACAGACGGGTTACAGTACTTC.

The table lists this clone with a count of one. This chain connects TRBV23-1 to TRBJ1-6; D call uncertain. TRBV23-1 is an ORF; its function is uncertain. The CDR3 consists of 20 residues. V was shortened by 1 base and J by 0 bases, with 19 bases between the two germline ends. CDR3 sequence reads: CASSQFAGTVSSSYNSPLHF. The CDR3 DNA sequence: TGCGCCAGCAGTCAATTTGCGGGTACTGTCTCTAGCTCCTATAATTCACCCCTCCACTTT.

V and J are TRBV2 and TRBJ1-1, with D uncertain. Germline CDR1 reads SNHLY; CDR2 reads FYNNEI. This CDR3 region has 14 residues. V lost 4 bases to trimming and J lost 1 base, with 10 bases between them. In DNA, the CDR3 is TGTGCCAGCAGTGCCTGGGGAGGGAACACTGAAGCTTTCTTT. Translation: CASSAWGGNTEAFF.

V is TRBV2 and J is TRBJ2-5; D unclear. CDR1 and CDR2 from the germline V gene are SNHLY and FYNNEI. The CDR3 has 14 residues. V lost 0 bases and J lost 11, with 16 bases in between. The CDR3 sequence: CASSEANSILGQYF. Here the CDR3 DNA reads TGTGCCAGCAGTGAAGCGAACAGTATCCTGGGGCAGTACTTC.

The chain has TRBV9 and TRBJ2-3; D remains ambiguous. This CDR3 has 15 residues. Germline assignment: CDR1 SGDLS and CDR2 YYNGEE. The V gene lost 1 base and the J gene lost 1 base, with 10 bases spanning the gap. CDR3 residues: CASSVSPIGTDTQYF. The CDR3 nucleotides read TGTGCCAGCAGCGTATCCCCCATTGGCACAGATACGCAGTATTTT.

The CDR3 DNA reads TGTGCCAGCAGCGCAGTTATCCGGGACAGGCCGTCACCCCTCCACTTT. Translated: CASSAVIRDRPSPLHF. The chain has TRBV7-2 and TRBJ1-6; 8 positions match TRBD1. CDR1 is SGHTA and CDR2 is FQGNSA in the germline V gene. This CDR3 region has 16 residues. The V and J ends lost 5 bases and 10 bases, in that order; junction bases with no gene match: 13.

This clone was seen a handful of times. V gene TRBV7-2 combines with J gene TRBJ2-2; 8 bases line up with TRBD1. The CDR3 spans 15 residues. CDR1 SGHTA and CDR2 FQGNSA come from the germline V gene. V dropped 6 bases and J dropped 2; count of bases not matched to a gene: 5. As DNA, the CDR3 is TGTGCCAGCAGACGGGACAGGAGCAACACCGGGGAGCTGTTTTTT. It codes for CASRRDRSNTGELFF.